The 20 T cell receptor beta chains below come from one sample, sequenced in a study of T-cell memory formation after mild COVID-19. TCRdb used MiXCR to reprocess the 5' RACE reads, holding one entry per CDR3 protein. This repertoire shows roughly 13,000 distinct CDR3 sequences, around 12% found once; its top ten account for roughly half. The specimen was PBMCs or a T cell subset sorted from them (not recorded which). The receptor source for this set is an adult woman who had mild COVID-19 (a few samples of this study predate the infection). Cell type and time point are not known.

This clonotype was recorded many times. The V and J genes are TRBV27 and TRBJ2-6; D is undetermined. The CDR3 is 15 amino acids. The V gene's germline CDR1 is MNHEY and CDR2 SMNVEV (reference sequence). Between the trimmed V and J ends, which lost 3 bases and 4 bases, there was a span of 10 bases. CDR3 sequence: CASSLRFAGANVLTF. CDR3 DNA sequence: TGTGCCAGCAGTTTGAGGTTCGCGGGGGCCAACGTCCTGACTTTC. The variable domain in full, completed from reference TRBV27 and TRBJ2-6, reads EAQVTQNPRYLITVTGKKLTVTCSQNMNHEYMSWYRQDPGLGLRQIYYSMNVEVTDKGDVPEGYKVSRKEKRNFPLILESPSPNQTSLYFCASSLRFAGANVLTFGAGSRLTVL.

The chain combines TRBV7-2 with TRBJ2-5, with D unresolved. Per the germline V gene, CDR1 is SGHTA and CDR2 is FQGNSA. Trimming took 1 base from V and 2 from J, leaving 17 bases between them. This CDR3 comprises 17 residues. The CDR3 DNA sequence: TGTGCCAGCAGCTTAGGGGAACTGATCAAAAAACAAGAGACCCAGTACTTC. This sequence encodes CASSLGELIKKQETQYF.

The chain joins TRBV29-1 to TRBJ2-3, with D possibly matching TRBD1 (5 bases). CDR1 and CDR2 (germline): SQVTM, ANQGSEA. The CDR3 sequence is 12 residues long. V was trimmed by 4 bases and J by 3 bases, leaving 8 bases between them. The DNA of the CDR3 is TGCAGCGTTGCCCCAGGGACAGATACGCAGTATTTT. Residues: CSVAPGTDTQYF.

In regard to this clonotype: The junction differs from germline at one of its ends, possibly a read error. This chain joins TRBV19 and TRBJ2-7; 12 nucleotides agree with TRBD2. The CDR3 has 15 amino acids. Germline-derived CDR1 and CDR2 are LNHDA and SQIVND (reference sequence). The CDR3: CASSVETSGSYEQYF. Written as DNA, the CDR3 is TGTGCCAGTAGTGTAGAGACTAGCGGGAGCTACGAGCAGTACTTC.

There are a few counts of this clonotype. V gene TRBV27 combines with J gene TRBJ2-5; the match to TRBD2 covers 13 bases. The CDR3 covers 17 residues. The junction had 13 bases not matched to a gene; V was cut back by 8 bases and J by 4 bases. The germline gives CDR1 MNHEY, CDR2 SMNVEV (reference sequence). This CDR3 is CASGRTSGSLFVETQYF. The CDR3 DNA sequence: TGTGCCAGCGGACGGACTAGCGGGAGTCTGTTTGTAGAGACCCAGTACTTC.

This clonotype was found many times. V and J are TRBV7-9 and TRBJ2-1; no clear D gene. The length of the CDR3 is 10 residues. V was shortened by 1 base and J by 11 bases, with 3 bases between the two germline ends. Germline V gene data show CDR1 as SEHNR and CDR2 as FQNEAQ (reference sequence). The DNA of the CDR3 is TGTGCCAGCAGCTTAGAGAAGCAGTTCTTC. Its protein product is CASSLEKQFF.

Many counts were recorded for this clonotype. J is TRBJ1-2 and V is TRBV12-3 or TRBV12-4; the D is unclear. The CDR3 is 13 residues long. V was trimmed by 3 bases and J by 7 bases, leaving 12 bases between them. As DNA, the CDR3 is TGTGCCAGCAGTTTGTCAAGCAGAGGTGGCTACACCTTC. Translation gives CASSLSSRGGYTF.

This clonotype was detected ten times or more. The CDR3 DNA follows: TGTGCCACCCAGGGGATTACTGAAGCTTTCTTT. It encodes CATQGITEAFF. This sequence joins TRBV9 and TRBJ1-1; perhaps TRBD1 as D (6 bases). This CDR3 is built from 11 residues. Trimming stripped 9 bases from V and 5 bases from J, with 11 bases between. CDR1 SGDLS and CDR2 YYNGEE come from the germline V gene.

This clonotype was seen many times. The gene calls are TRBV9 and TRBJ1-1; weak D call: TRBD1 (5 bases). The CDR3 contains 15 residues. CDR1 is SGDLS, CDR2 YYNGEE, per germline. The V end was cut by 3 bases, the J end by 1 base, with 13 bases between. CDR3 sequence: CASSGWDQQNTEAFF. The CDR3 bases are TGTGCCAGCAGCGGGTGGGACCAACAGAACACTGAAGCTTTCTTT. The full variable domain, with the rest looked up from reference TRBV9 and TRBJ1-1, is DSGVTQTPKHLITATGQRVTLRCSPRSGDLSVYWYQQSLDQGLQFLIQYYNGEERAKGNILERFSAQQFPDLHSELNLSSLELGDSALYFCASSGWDQQNTEAFFGQGTRLTVV.

This clonotype was counted ten times or more. The chain is built from TRBV14 and TRBJ2-1; D possibly corresponds to TRBD1 (5 bases). The V end lost 1 base, the J end lost 2 bases, and 12 bases lay between the germline ends. This CDR3 contains 16 residues. Germline assignment: CDR1 SGHDN and CDR2 FVKESK. Written as DNA, the CDR3 is TGTGCCAGCAGCCAAGGGTGGACATCGCCCTACAATGAGCAGTTCTTC. Protein product: CASSQGWTSPYNEQFF.

There are many counts of this clonotype. The chain employs TRBV6-1 and TRBJ1-2; D is unresolved. The CDR3 is 14 residues long. V gave up 3 bases and J gave up 4 bases, with 12 bases separating them. The germline gives CDR1 MNHNS, CDR2 SASEGT. CDR3 DNA: TGTGCCAGCAGTGAGTGGACGTCAGGCTATGGCTACACCTTC. Translating it yields CASSEWTSGYGYTF.

This clonotype has a handful of counts. The chain employs TRBV5-1 and TRBJ2-1, with 7 bases fitting TRBD1. Germline-derived CDR1 and CDR2 are SGHRS and YFSETQ. There are 12 residues in the CDR3. V was clipped by 3 bases and J by 10 bases; unmatched bases: 4. The CDR3 loop reads CASSSSDREQFF. CDR3 DNA sequence: TGCGCCAGCAGCTCCTCGGACAGGGAGCAGTTCTTC.

This clonotype was observed many times. The chain links TRBV2 to TRBJ2-6; the D is unclear. This CDR3 spans 14 amino acids. V lost 3 bases and J 4 bases, leaving 7 bases between the germline ends. Germline values: CDR1 SNHLY, CDR2 FYNNEI. In nucleotides, the CDR3 is TGTGCCAGCAGTGATGGGTACGGGGCCAACGTCCTGACTTTC. Translated: CASSDGYGANVLTF.

This clonotype was recorded many times. The V gene is TRBV6-2 or TRBV6-3, the J gene TRBJ2-2, with D possibly being TRBD2 (5 bases). V lost 0 bases and J lost 5, with 7 bases in between. Germline CDR1 reads MNHEY; CDR2 reads SVGEGT. The CDR3 totals 14 residues. CDR3 amino acids: CASSYSSGTGELFF. The CDR3 DNA is TGTGCCAGCAGTTACTCGTCGGGGACCGGGGAGCTGTTTTTT.

This clonotype was found many times. The chain uses TRBV7-9 and TRBJ2-7, with TRBD2 identical over 14 bases. The germline CDR1 and CDR2 sequences are SEHNR and FQNEAQ (reference sequence). V shed 5 bases, J shed 3 bases, and the junction held 15 bases outside the gene matches. The CDR3 sequence is 19 residues long. Here the CDR3 DNA reads TGTGCCAGCAGCCTCTGGGGACTAGCGGGAGTAAGGGGGAACTACGAGCAGTACTTC. This codes for CASSLWGLAGVRGNYEQYF.

In its sample, this clonotype was seen many times. V gene TRBV12-3 or TRBV12-4 combines with J gene TRBJ2-1, with 8 bases aligning to TRBD1. The V gene end was trimmed by 4 bases and the J gene end by 1 base; junction bases not matched to a gene: 3. This CDR3 has 15 residues. CDR3 protein: CASSSRTGSYNEQFF. CDR3 nucleotides: TGTGCCAGCAGTTCAAGGACAGGGTCCTACAATGAGCAGTTCTTC.

This chain uses TRBV9 with TRBJ2-4; 8 nucleotides line up with TRBD1. CDR1 is SGDLS and CDR2 is YYNGEE in the germline V gene. The V segment lost 0 bases and the J segment 4 bases; nucleotides outside the gene matches: 0. This CDR3 is 14 amino acids long. The CDR3 DNA sequence: TGTGCCAGCAGCGTAGGGACAGGGAAAAACATTCAGTACTTC. Its protein is CASSVGTGKNIQYF.

The rearrangement links TRBV5-4 to TRBJ2-5; D is uncertain. Trimming left V 1 base short and J 3 bases short, with 19 bases between. The germline V gene encodes CDR1 SGHNT and CDR2 YYREEE (reference sequence). CDR3 length equals 17 residues. CDR3 loop: CASSLSLRVSPKETQYF. CDR3 coding DNA: TGTGCCAGCAGCTTGAGCTTGCGTGTGAGTCCTAAAGAGACCCAGTACTTC.

This clonotype was observed at least ten times. The CDR3, as DNA: TGTGCCAGCAGCCCCAACAGCGTGCTGGAGACCCAGTACTTC. Amino acid sequence: CASSPNSVLETQYF. This chain joins TRBV7-6 and TRBJ2-5, with D uncertain. V gave up 5 bases and J gave up 5 bases, with 15 bases separating them. Looked up from germline, CDR1 is SGHVS and CDR2 is FNYEAQ. The CDR3 is 14 amino acids.

In its sample, this clonotype was seen many times. The CDR3 reads CASSFPTGPLKSTDTQYF. The CDR3 DNA reads as TGTGCCAGCAGCTTTCCAACTGGGCCTTTAAAGAGCACAGATACGCAGTATTTT. The chain uses TRBV9 and TRBJ2-3; D is unresolved. The V gene lost 4 bases and the J gene lost 0 bases, with 21 bases spanning the gap. This CDR3 contains 18 residues. Germline CDR1 is SGDLS and CDR2 is YYNGEE.